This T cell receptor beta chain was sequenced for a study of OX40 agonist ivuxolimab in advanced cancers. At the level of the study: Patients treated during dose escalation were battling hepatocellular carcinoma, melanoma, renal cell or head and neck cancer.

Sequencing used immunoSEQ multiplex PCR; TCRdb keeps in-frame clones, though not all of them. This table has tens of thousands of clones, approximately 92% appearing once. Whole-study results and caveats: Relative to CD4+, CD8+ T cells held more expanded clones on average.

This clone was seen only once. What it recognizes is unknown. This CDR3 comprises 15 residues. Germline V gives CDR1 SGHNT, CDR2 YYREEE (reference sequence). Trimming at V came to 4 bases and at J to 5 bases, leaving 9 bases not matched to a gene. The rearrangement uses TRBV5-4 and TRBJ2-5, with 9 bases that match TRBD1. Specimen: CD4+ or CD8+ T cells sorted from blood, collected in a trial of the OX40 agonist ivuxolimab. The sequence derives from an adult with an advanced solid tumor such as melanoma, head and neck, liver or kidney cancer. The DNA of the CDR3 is TGTGCCAGCAGCATCACAGGGGGCGGACTGGAGACCCAGTACTTC. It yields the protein CASSITGGGLETQYF.